The text below deals with one TCR beta chain. Its antigen is unknown. The sample belongs to a study of cytomegalovirus exposure and HLA in healthy donors. The PCR used 60 Vbeta and 13 Jbeta primers. Generated by immunoSEQ multiplex PCR, the TCRdb table keeps only in-frame clones and is missing some. The sample lists about 130,000 clones; roughly 78% were seen once. Points from the study as a whole: In an earlier analysis, in 620 or so donors, most V segments appeared productive either ~87% or ~30% of the time. The authors later linked a missense DCLRE1C variant to TCR beta V- and J-gene trimming.

Germline lookup yields CDR1 LNHDA and CDR2 SQIVND (reference sequence). CDR3 length: 14 amino acids. V lost 7 bases and J lost 0, with 10 bases in between. This sequence originates from a young man in good health and CMV-seropositive. The specimen was PBMCs. The chain employs TRBV19 and TRBJ1-3, with a weak D call TRBD1 (5 bases). For the CDR3, the DNA is TGTGCCAGTAACGAACAGGTCTCTGGAAACACCATATATTTT. It specifies CASNEQVSGNTIYF.